Listed below are T cell receptor beta chains from one sample, sequenced in a study of blood T cell repertoires in COVID-19. Profiled with immunoSEQ multiplex PCR; TCRdb holds only in-frame clones, not every one. The sample records a few hundred thousand clones, around 89% being singletons. The sample consisted of PBMCs or T cells enriched from blood (not recorded which). The receptors derive from a woman aged 40 to 49 with acute COVID-19. CDR3s include the opening cysteine and the closing phenylalanine or tryptophan. A D gene is named only where the DNA matches it firmly. Only part of the rows carry a size: once, few, many, or a class if the clone is expanded.

TRBD1	TRBV9	NA	TRBJ2-7	CASSPSPGQGRDEQYF	TGTGCCAGCAGCCCATCTCCGGGACAGGGTCGGGACGAGCAGTACTTC
NA	TRBV14	NA	TRBJ2-5	CASSQGHLSVQETQYF	TGTGCCAGCAGCCAAGGACACTTATCGGTCCAAGAGACCCAGTACTTC
NA	TRBV29-1	NA	TRBJ1-1	CSVEGKQGTEAFF	TGCAGCGTTGAAGGAAAACAGGGAACTGAAGCTTTCTTT
NA	TRBV9	NA	TRBJ2-1	CASSERVQGWGNEQFF	TGTGCCAGCAGCGAAAGGGTTCAGGGATGGGGCAATGAGCAGTTCTTC
NA	TRBV18	NA	TRBJ2-1	CASSPPRASYNEQFF	TGTGCCAGCTCACCACCTAGAGCCTCCTACAATGAGCAGTTCTTC
NA	TRBV9	few	TRBJ2-2	CASSSAQGTGELFF	TGTGCCAGCAGCTCCGCCCAGGGCACCGGGGAGCTGTTTTTT
NA	TRBV10-2	NA	TRBJ1-3	CASERGGGNTIYF	TGCGCCAGCGAGAGGGGGGGTGGAAACACCATATATTTT
TRBD1	TRBV15	NA	TRBJ2-1	CATRAGTGVEQFF	TGTGCCACCAGAGCCGGGACAGGGGTTGAGCAGTTCTTC
NA	TRBV5-4	NA	TRBJ2-2	CASSWAGRGKTGELFF	TGTGCCAGCAGCTGGGCCGGCAGGGGAAAAACCGGGGAGCTGTTTTTT
NA	TRBV25-1	NA	TRBJ2-5	CASSEEVVQETQYF	TGTGCCAGCAGTGAAGAGGTGGTCCAGGAGACCCAGTACTTC
NA	TRBV19	few	TRBJ2-6	CASSMILGSSGANVLTF	TGTGCCAGTAGTATGATTCTTGGGAGCTCTGGGGCCAACGTCCTGACTTTC
NA	TRBV6-5	NA	TRBJ1-3	CASSSTAADGNTIYF	TGTGCCAGCAGTTCGACAGCCGCCGATGGAAACACCATATATTTT
TRBD1	TRBV7-2	NA	TRBJ2-3	CASSLDGTGNSDTQYF	TGTGCCAGCAGCTTAGACGGGACAGGGAATTCAGATACGCAGTATTTT
NA	TRBV3-1/TRBV3-2	NA	TRBJ2-1	CASSQVGAPYNEQFF	TGTGCCAGCAGCCAAGTGGGAGCCCCCTACAATGAGCAGTTCTTC
TRBD2	TRBV29-1	NA	TRBJ2-2	CSVAGTSPGGELFF	TGCAGCGTTGCCGGGACTAGCCCGGGCGGGGAGCTGTTTTTT
NA	TRBV28	once	TRBJ1-2	CASSSPNANGYTF	TGTGCCAGCAGTTCTCCCAATGCGAACGGCTACACCTTC
NA	TRBV9	NA	TRBJ1-1	CASSVGLMSTEAFF	TGTGCCAGCAGCGTCGGTCTGATGAGCACTGAAGCTTTCTTT
TRBD1	TRBV7-9	NA	TRBJ1-1	CASSSRQGALISNTEAFF	TGTGCCAGCAGCTCTCGACAGGGGGCTCTAATATCGAACACTGAAGCTTTCTTT
NA	TRBV24-1	few	TRBJ1-5	CATSEGGRTINQPQHF	TGTGCCACCAGTGAGGGAGGACGGACCATCAATCAGCCCCAGCATTTT
NA	TRBV19	NA	TRBJ1-5	CASSIRYRAPNQPQHF	TGTGCCAGTAGTATACGGTACAGGGCGCCAAATCAGCCCCAGCATTTT
TRBD1	TRBV7-9	NA	TRBJ1-6	CASSHDRGNSPLHF	TGTGCCAGCAGCCACGACAGGGGAAATTCACCCCTCCACTTT
NA	TRBV14	few	TRBJ1-1	CASSQVRGNTEAFF	TGTGCCAGCAGCCAAGTCAGGGGAAATACTGAAGCTTTCTTT
TRBD1	TRBV7-2	NA	TRBJ1-2	CASSPGTVTAYTF	TGTGCCAGCAGCCCTGGGACAGTTACGGCCTACACCTTC
TRBD1	TRBV7-2	NA	TRBJ1-2	CASSSDRGLGGYTF	TGTGCCAGCAGCTCGGACAGGGGGCTGGGTGGCTACACCTTC
TRBD1	TRBV10-3	NA	TRBJ2-1	CAISGGTGPYNEQFF	TGTGCCATCAGTGGCGGGACAGGGCCCTACAATGAGCAGTTCTTC
TRBD2	TRBV7-9	NA	TRBJ2-1	CASSFTSGRAYNEQFF	TGTGCCAGCAGCTTCACTAGCGGGAGGGCTTACAATGAGCAGTTCTTC
NA	TRBV27	NA	TRBJ2-4	CASSLGPLSKNIQYF	TGTGCCAGCAGTTTAGGGCCCCTGTCCAAAAACATTCAGTACTTC
TRBD1	TRBV30	NA	TRBJ2-7	CAWRGQGSGEQYF	TGTGCCTGGAGGGGACAGGGGTCAGGCGAGCAGTACTTC
NA	TRBV5-4	NA	TRBJ2-5	CASSPGGTAETQYF	TGTGCCAGCAGCCCGGGGGGGACAGCGGAGACCCAGTACTTC
NA	TRBV7-9	NA	TRBJ1-1	CASSFPRGTSNTEAFF	TGTGCCAGCAGCTTCCCACGGGGGACGTCGAACACTGAAGCTTTCTTT
TRBD1	TRBV10-2	once	TRBJ1-5	CASREPGQGNQPQHF	TGCGCCAGCAGGGAACCGGGACAGGGGAATCAGCCCCAGCATTTT
NA	TRBV27	NA	TRBJ2-2	CASSSRTVTGELFF	TGTGCCAGCAGTTCCCGGACAGTCACCGGGGAGCTGTTTTTT
NA	TRBV30	NA	TRBJ1-1	CAWGTGSTAFF	TGTGCCTGGGGTACAGGGAGCACGGCTTTCTTT
NA	TRBV4-1	NA	TRBJ2-1	CASSPPGNEQFF	TGCGCCAGCAGCCCTCCAGGGAATGAGCAGTTCTTC
TRBD1	TRBV6-5	NA	TRBJ2-7	CASRSGQGGEQYF	TGTGCCAGCAGGTCCGGACAGGGCGGCGAGCAGTACTTC
TRBD1	TRBV19	NA	TRBJ2-3	CASTRGQYFTDTQYF	TGTGCCAGTACCCGGGGACAGTATTTCACAGATACGCAGTATTTT
NA	TRBV18	once	TRBJ1-2	CASSLDEGFGYGYTF	TGTGCCAGCTCCCTGGACGAGGGTTTTGGCTATGGCTACACCTTC
TRBD1	TRBV28	NA	TRBJ1-6	CASSNGQGYSPLHF	TGTGCCAGCAGCAACGGACAGGGCTATTCACCCCTCCACTTT
NA	TRBV7-2	once	TRBJ1-5	CASSLVAGQPQHF	TGTGCCAGCAGCTTAGTAGCCGGTCAGCCCCAGCATTTT
NA	TRBV5-4	NA	TRBJ1-2	CASSFSLTDGYTF	TGTGCCAGCAGCTTTAGTCTCACGGATGGCTACACCTTC
NA	TRBV19	NA	TRBJ1-6	CASRQVASNSPLHF	TGTGCCAGTAGACAGGTGGCGTCTAATTCACCCCTCCACTTT
NA	TRBV12-3/TRBV12-4	NA	TRBJ1-1	CANRRSQTGSAFF	TGTGCCAACAGACGATCCCAGACGGGGAGTGCTTTCTTT
NA	TRBV5-4	NA	TRBJ1-2	CASSLGAVRTYGYTF	TGTGCCAGCAGCTTAGGGGCGGTGCGAACCTATGGCTACACCTTC
TRBD2	TRBV6-1	NA	TRBJ2-2	CASSERGDGRAGELFF	TGTGCCAGCAGTGAACGGGGAGACGGGAGGGCAGGGGAGCTGTTTTTT
NA	TRBV14	NA	TRBJ2-2	CASSTGLYTGELFF	TGTGCCAGCAGCACGGGACTGTACACCGGGGAGCTGTTTTTT
TRBD1	TRBV4-3	few	TRBJ2-5	CASSQDWQGAETQYF	TGCGCCAGCAGCCAAGATTGGCAGGGGGCGGAGACCCAGTACTTC
NA	TRBV18	NA	TRBJ2-7	CASSPAADPGNEQYF	TGTGCCAGCTCACCGGCAGCGGACCCCGGGAACGAGCAGTACTTC
TRBD2	TRBV3-1/TRBV3-2	NA	TRBJ2-2	CASSHRGLANTGELFF	TGTGCCAGCAGCCATAGGGGACTAGCTAACACCGGGGAGCTGTTTTTT
TRBD2	TRBV27	NA	TRBJ2-1	CASSLTPASGRREQFF	TGTGCCAGCAGTTTGACCCCGGCTAGCGGGAGACGCGAGCAGTTCTTC
NA	TRBV5-1	NA	TRBJ1-1	CASSVVLGGTEAFF	TGCGCCAGCAGCGTAGTTTTGGGGGGAACTGAAGCTTTCTTT
TRBD2	TRBV3-1/TRBV3-2	NA	TRBJ2-1	CASSQAGTSGTGEQFF	TGTGCCAGCAGCCAGGCCGGGACTAGCGGGACTGGTGAGCAGTTCTTC